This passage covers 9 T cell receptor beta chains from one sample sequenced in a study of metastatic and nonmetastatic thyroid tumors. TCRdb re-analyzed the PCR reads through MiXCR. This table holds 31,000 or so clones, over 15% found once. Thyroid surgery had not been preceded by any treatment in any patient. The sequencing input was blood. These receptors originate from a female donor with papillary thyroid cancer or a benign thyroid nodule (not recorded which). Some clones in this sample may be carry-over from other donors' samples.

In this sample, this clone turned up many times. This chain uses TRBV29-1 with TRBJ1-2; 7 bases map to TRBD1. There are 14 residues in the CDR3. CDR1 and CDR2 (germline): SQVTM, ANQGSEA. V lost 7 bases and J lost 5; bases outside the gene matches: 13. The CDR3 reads CSGGRDSLLYGYTF. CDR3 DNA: TGCAGCGGGGGACGGGACAGCCTTTTGTATGGCTACACCTTC.

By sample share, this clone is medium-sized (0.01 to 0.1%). The CDR3 nucleotides read TGTGCCAGCAGTTTATGGGCCCACGAGCAGTACTTC. It is translated as CASSLWAHEQYF. J is TRBJ2-7 and V is TRBV28; D is unresolved. The germline gives CDR1 MDHEN, CDR2 SYDVKM. V lost 0 bases, J lost 5 bases, and 5 bases lay in between. CDR3 length: 12 amino acids.

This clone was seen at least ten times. CDR3 residues: CASSSPGTAMREQYF. Here the CDR3 DNA reads TGTGCCAGCAGTTCACCCGGGACAGCGATGAGGGAGCAGTACTTC. The chain recombines TRBV2 with TRBJ2-7, with 7 bases identical to TRBD1. Germline lookup yields CDR1 SNHLY and CDR2 FYNNEI. This CDR3 has 15 residues. Germline trimming cut 5 bases from V and 7 bases from J; bases unmatched to any gene: 14.

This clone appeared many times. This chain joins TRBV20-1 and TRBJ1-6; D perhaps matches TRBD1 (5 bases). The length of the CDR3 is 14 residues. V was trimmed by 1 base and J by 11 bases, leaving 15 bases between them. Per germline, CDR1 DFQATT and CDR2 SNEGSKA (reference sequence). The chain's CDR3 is CSARGAGVTTPLHF. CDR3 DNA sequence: TGCAGTGCTAGAGGGGCGGGGGTCACAACACCCCTCCACTTT.

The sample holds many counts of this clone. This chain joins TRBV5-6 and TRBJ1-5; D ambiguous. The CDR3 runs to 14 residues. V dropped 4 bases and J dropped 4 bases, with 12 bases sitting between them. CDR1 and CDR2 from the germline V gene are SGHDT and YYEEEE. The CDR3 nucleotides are TGTGCCAGCAGCCTATGGACGGGAAATCAGCCCCAGCATTTT. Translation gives CASSLWTGNQPQHF.

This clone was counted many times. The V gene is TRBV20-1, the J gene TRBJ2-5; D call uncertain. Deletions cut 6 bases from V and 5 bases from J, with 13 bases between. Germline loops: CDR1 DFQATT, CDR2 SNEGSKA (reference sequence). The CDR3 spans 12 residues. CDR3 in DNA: TGCAGTGCCCAGACTGTGTGGGAGACCCAGTACTTC. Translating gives CSAQTVWETQYF.

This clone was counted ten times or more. CDR3 amino acids: CASSEEPGYVQPQHF. CDR3 DNA sequence: TGTGCCAGCAGTGAAGAGCCCGGGTACGTGCAGCCCCAGCATTTT. The rearrangement joins TRBV6-1 to TRBJ1-5, with D unresolved. The CDR3 runs 15 residues. Trimming pared 1 base from V and 7 bases from J, leaving 14 bases between. Germline CDR1 reads MNHNS; CDR2 reads SASEGT.

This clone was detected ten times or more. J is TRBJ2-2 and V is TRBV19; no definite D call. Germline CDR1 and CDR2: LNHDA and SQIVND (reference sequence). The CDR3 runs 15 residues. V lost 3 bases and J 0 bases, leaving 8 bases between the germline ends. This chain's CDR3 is CASSILDTNTGELFF. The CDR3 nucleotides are TGTGCCAGTAGTATTTTAGATACGAACACCGGGGAGCTGTTTTTT.

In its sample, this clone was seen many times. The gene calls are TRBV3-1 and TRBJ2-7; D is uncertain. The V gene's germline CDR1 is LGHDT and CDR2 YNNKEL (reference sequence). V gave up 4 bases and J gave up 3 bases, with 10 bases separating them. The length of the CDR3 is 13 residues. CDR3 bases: TGTGCCAGCAGCCCCGGCGGCGGCTACGAGCAGTACTTC. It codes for CASSPGGGYEQYF.